The source of this T cell receptor beta chain is a study of PD-1 blockade in classical Hodgkin lymphoma. The assay was immunoSEQ multiplex PCR, and TCRdb's table has in-frame clones only and misses some. The data contain approximately 160,000 clones, about 81% of them singletons. With no exception, relapse followed autologous stem cell transplantation in all patients, and brentuximab vedotin exposure varied. V lost 1 base, J lost 5 bases, and 3 bases stayed unmatched. Germline CDR1 and CDR2: MNHEY and SVGAGI. This CDR3 contains 14 residues. The sequence was obtained from a human donor with classical Hodgkin lymphoma. The rearrangement links TRBV6-5 to TRBJ2-7; 9 bases match TRBD1. The sequences come from peripheral blood mononuclear cells (PBMCs), collected before the second cycle of nivolumab. The CDR3 DNA sequence: TGTGCCAGCAGTTACTGGGACAGGGTCCACGAGCAGTACTTC. It yields the protein CASSYWDRVHEQYF.